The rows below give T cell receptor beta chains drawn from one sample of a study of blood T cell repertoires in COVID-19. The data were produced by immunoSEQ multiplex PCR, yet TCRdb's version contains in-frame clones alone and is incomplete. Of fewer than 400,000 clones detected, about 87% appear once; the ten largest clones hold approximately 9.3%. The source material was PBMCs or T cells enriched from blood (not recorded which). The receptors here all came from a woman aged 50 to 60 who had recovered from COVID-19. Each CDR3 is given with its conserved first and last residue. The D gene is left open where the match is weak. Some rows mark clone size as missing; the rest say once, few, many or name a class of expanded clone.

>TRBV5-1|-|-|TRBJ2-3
CASRNLGLIDTQYF
TGCGCCAGCCGCAACTTGGGGCTCATAGATACGCAGTATTTT
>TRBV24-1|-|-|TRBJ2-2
CATSDRRGRGSGELFF
TGTGCCACCAGTGACCGGCGGGGGCGGGGTTCCGGGGAGCTGTTTTTT
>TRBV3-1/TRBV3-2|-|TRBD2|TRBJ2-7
CASSRGEGRPSYEQYF
TGTGCCAGCAGCCGCGGGGAGGGCAGGCCGTCCTACGAGCAGTACTTC
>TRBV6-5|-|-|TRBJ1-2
CASSFRGSMRDGYTF
TGTGCCAGCAGTTTTAGGGGGTCGATGAGGGATGGCTACACCTTC
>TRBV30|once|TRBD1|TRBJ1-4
CAWGRGNEKLFF
TGTGCCTGGGGCAGGGGGAATGAAAAACTGTTTTTT
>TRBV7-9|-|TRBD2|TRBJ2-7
CASSAFGRVKGRAYEQYF
TGTGCCAGCAGCGCTTTTGGGAGGGTAAAGGGACGCGCCTACGAGCAGTACTTC
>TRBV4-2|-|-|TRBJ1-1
CASSHEISTEAFF
TGTGCCAGCAGCCACGAGATAAGCACTGAAGCTTTCTTT
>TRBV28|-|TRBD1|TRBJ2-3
CASTGGKSTDTQYF
TGTGCCAGTACAGGGGGGAAGAGCACAGATACGCAGTATTTT
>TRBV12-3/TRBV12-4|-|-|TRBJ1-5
CASSLDLRQPQHF
TGTGCCAGCAGTTTGGACTTACGTCAGCCCCAGCATTTT
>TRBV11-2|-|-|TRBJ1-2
CASSLAGNGYTF
TGTGCCAGCAGCTTGGCAGGGAATGGCTACACCTTC
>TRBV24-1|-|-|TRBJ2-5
CATSDFNLETQYF
TGTGCCACCAGTGATTTTAACTTAGAGACCCAGTACTTC
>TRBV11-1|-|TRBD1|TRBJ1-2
CASSSRTGRHVDYTF
TGTGCCAGCAGCTCAAGGACAGGGCGTCATGTGGACTACACCTTC
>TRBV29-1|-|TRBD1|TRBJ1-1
CSVDTQGKAFF
TGCAGCGTTGATACACAGGGGAAAGCTTTCTTT
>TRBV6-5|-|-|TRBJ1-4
CATSSDTNEKLFF
TGTGCCACCTCCTCCGACACAAATGAAAAACTGTTTTTT
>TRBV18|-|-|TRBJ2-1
CASSPYGGGTYNEQFF
TGTGCCAGCTCACCATATGGCGGGGGCACCTACAATGAGCAGTTCTTC
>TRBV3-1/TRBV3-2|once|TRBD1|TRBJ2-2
CASSPPGQGVYTGELFF
TGTGCCAGCAGCCCCCCGGGACAGGGGGTCTACACCGGGGAGCTGTTTTTT
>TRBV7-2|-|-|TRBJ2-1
CASSLQAYNEQFF
TGTGCCAGCAGCTTACAGGCCTACAATGAGCAGTTCTTC
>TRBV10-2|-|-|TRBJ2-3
CASSEQGSTDTQYF
TGCGCCAGCAGTGAACAGGGTTCCACAGATACGCAGTATTTT
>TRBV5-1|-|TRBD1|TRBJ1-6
CASSLGGTGVNSPLHF
TGCGCCAGCAGCTTGGGGGGGACAGGGGTAAATTCACCCCTCCACTTT
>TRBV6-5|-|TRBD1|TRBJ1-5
CASRGGRNQPQHF
TGTGCCAGCCGAGGGGGCCGCAATCAGCCCCAGCATTTT
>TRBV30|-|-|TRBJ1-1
CAWSTTGNTEAFF
TGTGCCTGGAGTACGACAGGGAACACTGAAGCTTTCTTT
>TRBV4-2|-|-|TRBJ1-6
CASSQDFLASYNSPLHF
TGTGCCAGCAGCCAAGATTTCCTGGCCTCCTATAATTCACCCCTCCACTTT
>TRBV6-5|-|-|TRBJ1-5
CASEVSNQPQHF
TGTGCCAGCGAGGTGAGCAATCAGCCCCAGCATTTT
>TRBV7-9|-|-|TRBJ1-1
CASSRNSVTEAFF
TGTGCCAGCAGCCGCAATAGCGTGACTGAAGCTTTCTTT
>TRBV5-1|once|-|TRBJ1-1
CASSLGWRDGSFMNTEAFF
TGCGCCAGCAGCTTGGGATGGCGGGACGGGTCTTTCATGAACACTGAAGCTTTCTTT
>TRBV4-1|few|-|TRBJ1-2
CASSWEQGRYGYTF
TGCGCCAGCAGCTGGGAACAGGGTAGATATGGCTACACCTTC
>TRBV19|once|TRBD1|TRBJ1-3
CASRGQVALISGNTIYF
TGTGCCAGTAGGGGACAGGTCGCATTGATCTCTGGAAACACCATATATTTT
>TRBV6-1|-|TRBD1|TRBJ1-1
CASSDLSRGNAEAFF
TGTGCCAGCAGTGATCTAAGCAGGGGGAACGCTGAAGCTTTCTTT
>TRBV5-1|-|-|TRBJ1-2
CASTSRLTNYGYTF
TGCGCCAGCACGTCCAGACTGACCAACTATGGCTACACCTTC
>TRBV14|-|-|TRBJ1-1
CASSQHGRVGTEAFF
TGTGCCAGCAGCCAACATGGGAGGGTAGGAACTGAAGCTTTCTTT
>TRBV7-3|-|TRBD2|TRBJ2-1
CASSLGLAEYNEQFF
TGTGCCAGCAGCTTAGGCCTAGCGGAATACAATGAGCAGTTCTTC
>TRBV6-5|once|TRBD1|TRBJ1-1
CASSRGRDTEAFF
TGTGCCAGCAGTAGGGGGCGTGACACTGAAGCTTTCTTT
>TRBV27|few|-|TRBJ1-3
CASSPGAGNTIYF
TGTGCCAGCTCCCCGGGGGCTGGAAACACCATATATTTT
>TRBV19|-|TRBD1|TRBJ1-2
CASSIDLTGGDGYTF
TGTGCCAGTAGTATAGATCTTACAGGGGGCGATGGCTACACCTTC
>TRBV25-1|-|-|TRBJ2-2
CASSDPRDTTNTGELFF
TGTGCCAGCAGTGATCCTCGGGACACCACGAACACCGGGGAGCTGTTTTTT
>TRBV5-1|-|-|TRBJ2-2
CASSLSQGTGELFF
TGCGCCAGCAGCTTGTCACAGGGCACCGGGGAGCTGTTTTTT
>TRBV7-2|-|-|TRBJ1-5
CASRAHQGIAQPQHF
TGTGCCAGCAGAGCTCACCAGGGTATCGCTCAGCCCCAGCATTTT
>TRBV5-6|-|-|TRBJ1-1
CASSGQLNTEAFF
TGTGCCAGCTCCGGTCAACTGAACACTGAAGCTTTCTTT
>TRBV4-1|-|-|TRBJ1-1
CASSQGRGGARTEAFF
TGCGCCAGCAGCCAAGGTCGAGGAGGGGCGCGGACTGAAGCTTTCTTT
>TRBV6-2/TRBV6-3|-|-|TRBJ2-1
CASSYGKRAKQFF
TGTGCCAGCAGTTATGGTAAGAGGGCTAAGCAGTTCTTC
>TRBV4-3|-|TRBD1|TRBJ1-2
CASSRQGTNYGYTF
TGCGCCAGCAGTAGACAGGGAACCAACTATGGCTACACCTTC
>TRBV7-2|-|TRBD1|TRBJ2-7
CASSLSRGRGEQYF
TGTGCCAGCAGCTTAAGCAGGGGGCGAGGCGAGCAGTACTTC
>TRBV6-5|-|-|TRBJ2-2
CASTGAPTGELFF
TGTGCCAGCACGGGAGCGCCCACCGGGGAGCTGTTTTTT
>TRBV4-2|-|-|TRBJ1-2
CASSQVATDGYGYTF
TGTGCCAGCAGCCAAGTAGCCACCGACGGATATGGCTACACCTTC
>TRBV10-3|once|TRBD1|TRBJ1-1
CATVRQGNTEAFF
TGTGCCACCGTTAGACAGGGGAACACTGAAGCTTTCTTT